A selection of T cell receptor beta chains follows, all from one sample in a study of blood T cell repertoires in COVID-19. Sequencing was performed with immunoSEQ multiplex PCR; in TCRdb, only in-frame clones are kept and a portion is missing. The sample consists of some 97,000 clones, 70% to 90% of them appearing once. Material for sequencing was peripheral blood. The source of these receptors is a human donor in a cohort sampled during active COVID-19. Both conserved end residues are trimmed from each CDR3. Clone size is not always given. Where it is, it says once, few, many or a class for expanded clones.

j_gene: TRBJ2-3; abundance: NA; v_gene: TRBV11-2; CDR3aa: ASSLTRATDTQY
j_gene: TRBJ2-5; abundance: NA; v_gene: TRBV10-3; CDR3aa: AISEPVGEVETQY
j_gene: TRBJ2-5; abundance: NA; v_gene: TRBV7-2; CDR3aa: ASSLLGQGGWTQY
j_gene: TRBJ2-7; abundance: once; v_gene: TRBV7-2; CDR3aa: ASSLYGTGHALYEQY
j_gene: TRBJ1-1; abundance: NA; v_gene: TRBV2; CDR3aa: ASSGTGGLVAF
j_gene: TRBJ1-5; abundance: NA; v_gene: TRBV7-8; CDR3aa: ASSFSGRQPQH
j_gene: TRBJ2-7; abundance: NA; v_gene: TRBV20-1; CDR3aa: SASLSVPSYEQY
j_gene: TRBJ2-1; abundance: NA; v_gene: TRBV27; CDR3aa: ASSFLGLSEQF
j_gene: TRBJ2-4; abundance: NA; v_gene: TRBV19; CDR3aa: ASSIEEGRIQY
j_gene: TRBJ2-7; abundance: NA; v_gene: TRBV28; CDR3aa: ASRLLAGFYEQY
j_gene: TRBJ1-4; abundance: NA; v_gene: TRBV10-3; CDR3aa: ATRSAGDNEKLF
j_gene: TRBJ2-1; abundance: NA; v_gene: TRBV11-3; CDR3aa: ASSYNRGSYNEQF
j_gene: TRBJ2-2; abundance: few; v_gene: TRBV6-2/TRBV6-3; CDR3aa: ASSDRGNGELF
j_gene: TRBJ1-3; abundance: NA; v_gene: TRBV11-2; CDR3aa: ASSLDRRGLTGNTIY
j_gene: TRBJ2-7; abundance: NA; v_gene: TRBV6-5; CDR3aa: ATLSGGLGSYEQY
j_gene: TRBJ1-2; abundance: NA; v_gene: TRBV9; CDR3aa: ASSPDRQTYGYT
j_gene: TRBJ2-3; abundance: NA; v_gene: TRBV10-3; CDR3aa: ASRRGTSGSTDTQY
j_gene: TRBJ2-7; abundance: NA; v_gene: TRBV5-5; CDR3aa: ASRLAGSYEQY
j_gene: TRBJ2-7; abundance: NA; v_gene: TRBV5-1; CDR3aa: ASSPGPGLPTEQY
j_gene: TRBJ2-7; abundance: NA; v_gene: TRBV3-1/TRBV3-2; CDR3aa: ASSPGLAGGGAYEQY
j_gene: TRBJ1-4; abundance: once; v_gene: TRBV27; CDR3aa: ASSPGLPGEKLF
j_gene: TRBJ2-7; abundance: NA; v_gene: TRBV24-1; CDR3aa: ATAGLAGGTYEQY
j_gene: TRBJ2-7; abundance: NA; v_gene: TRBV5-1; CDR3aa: ASRVTSGSYEQY
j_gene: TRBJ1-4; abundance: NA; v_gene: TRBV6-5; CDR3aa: ASSYWGDSNEKLF
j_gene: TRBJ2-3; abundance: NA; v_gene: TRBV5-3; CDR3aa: ARSLFGGHTDTQY
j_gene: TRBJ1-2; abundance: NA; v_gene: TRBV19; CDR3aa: ASKGQISNYGYT
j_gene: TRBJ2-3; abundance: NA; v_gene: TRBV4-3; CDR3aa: ASSQEASGYTDTQY
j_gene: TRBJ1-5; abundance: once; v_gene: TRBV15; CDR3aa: ATSPGQTNQPQH
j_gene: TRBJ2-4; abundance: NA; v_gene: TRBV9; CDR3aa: ASSPGTGRAGNIQY
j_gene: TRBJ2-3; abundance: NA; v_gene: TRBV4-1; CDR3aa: ASSQASVRGLTDTQY
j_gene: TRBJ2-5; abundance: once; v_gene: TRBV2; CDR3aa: ASTPGTGLQETQY
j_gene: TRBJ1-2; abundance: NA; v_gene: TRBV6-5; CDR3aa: ASNSPGQGNGYT
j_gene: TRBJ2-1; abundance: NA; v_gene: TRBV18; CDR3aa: ASSPTLRGQVDEQF
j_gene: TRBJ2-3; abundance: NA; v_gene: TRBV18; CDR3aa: ASSPYGQLNTDTQY
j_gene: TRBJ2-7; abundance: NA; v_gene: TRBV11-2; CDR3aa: ASSREDRVNYEQY
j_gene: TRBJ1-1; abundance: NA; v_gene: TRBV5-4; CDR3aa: ASSLGRGEDRF
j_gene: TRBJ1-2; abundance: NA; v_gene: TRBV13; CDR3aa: ASSLLDSYGYT
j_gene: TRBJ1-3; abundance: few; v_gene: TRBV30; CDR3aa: AWSVGRLSGNTIY
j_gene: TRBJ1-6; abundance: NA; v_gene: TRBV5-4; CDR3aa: ASSLGLNNSPLH
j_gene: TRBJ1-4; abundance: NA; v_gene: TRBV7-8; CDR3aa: ASSLGQGKEKLF
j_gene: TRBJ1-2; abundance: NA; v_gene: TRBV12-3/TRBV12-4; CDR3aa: ASQLNYGYT
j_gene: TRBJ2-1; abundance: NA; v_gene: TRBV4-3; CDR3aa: ASSRGLSGSSYNEQF
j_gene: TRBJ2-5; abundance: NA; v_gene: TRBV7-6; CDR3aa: ASSLGWSSGIQETQY
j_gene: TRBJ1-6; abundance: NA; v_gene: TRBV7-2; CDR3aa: ASSWGQTFYNSPLH
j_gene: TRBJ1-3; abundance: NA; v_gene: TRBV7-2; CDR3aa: ASSAAQGVGNTIY
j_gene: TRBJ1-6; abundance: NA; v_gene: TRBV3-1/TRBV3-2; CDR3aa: ASSPVAASLVQSPLH
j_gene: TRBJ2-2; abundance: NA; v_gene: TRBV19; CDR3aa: ATYSGRNTGELF
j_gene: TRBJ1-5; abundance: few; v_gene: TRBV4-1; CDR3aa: ASSQDAGMVSNQPQH
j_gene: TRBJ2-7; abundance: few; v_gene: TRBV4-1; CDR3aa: ASSQEPAYYEQY
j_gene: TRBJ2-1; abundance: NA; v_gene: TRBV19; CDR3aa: ASSIPSRLAGQRRNEQF
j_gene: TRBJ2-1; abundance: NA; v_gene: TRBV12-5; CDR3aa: ASGLTSGTFSYNEQF
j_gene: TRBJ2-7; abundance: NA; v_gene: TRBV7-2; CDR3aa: ARAGLSYEQY
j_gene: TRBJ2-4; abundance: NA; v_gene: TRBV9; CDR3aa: ASSVHGTSGGSDIQY
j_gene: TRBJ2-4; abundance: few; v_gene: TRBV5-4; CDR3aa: ASSPEGTTKNIQY
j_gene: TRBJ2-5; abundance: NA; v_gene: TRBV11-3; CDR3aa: ASSGGTGKQETQY